This T cell receptor beta chain stems from a study of beta chain features in type 1 diabetes. For the study at large: The patients were much like the healthy donors in age, gender and cell yields. Whole-study findings and limits: Naive, central memory and Treg TCRB repertoires appeared more alike in patients than in healthy donors. No resolution was reached here on whether HLA type influences TCRB rearrangement. Possibly, sequencing cDNA over-represented cells that had high TCR expression levels.

As for this clone: Its antigen is as yet unknown.

As every portion of the isolated RNA was reverse transcribed, the sequencing read expressed TCRB transcripts. Here immunoSEQ multiplex PCR was the method, and the copy in TCRdb shows in-frame clones only, minus some. In the table there are about 400,000 clones, roughly 12% of which are singletons. J lost 0 bases, V lost 2 bases, and 8 bases had no gene match. Germline CDR1 and CDR2: GTSNPN and SVGIG (reference sequence). This CDR3 contains 17 residues. The TCR sequence derives from a man between 18 and 29 years old in good health. Source material: naive CD4+ T cells from blood. This sequence joins TRBV30 and TRBJ2-1; 9 positions match TRBD2. Here the CDR3 reads CAWSSGAGGSSYNEQFF. CDR3 in DNA: TGTGCCTGGAGTTCAGGGGCGGGGGGGAGCTCCTACAATGAGCAGTTCTTC. The whole variable domain, remainder taken from reference TRBV30 and TRBJ2-1, is SQTIHQWPATLVQPVGSPLSLECTVEGTSNPNLYWYRQAAGRGLQLLFYSVGIGQISSEVPQNLSASRPQDRQFILSSKKLLLSDSGFYLCAWSSGAGGSSYNEQFFGPGTRLTVL.